This record concerns one TCR beta chain sequence. Its antigen is currently unknown. The study recruited healthy Caucasian donors from Russia who were aged roughly 6 to 95. This CDR3 contains 15 residues. The V gene's germline CDR1 is ENHRY and CDR2 SYGVKD. Trimming at V came to 8 bases and at J to 0 bases, leaving 8 bases not matched to a gene. A second about 7 to 11 cycle PCR used barcoded and J-beta primers. MiXCR was run by TCRdb on the 5' RACE reads, yielding one entry per CDR3 protein. The table has some 750,000 distinct CDR3 sequences, around a fifth seen once. The record originates from a study of blood T cells in healthy people across ages. Looking at the study overall: The template switching approach captured approximately one barcoded beta molecule for every two T cells. General study points: Estimates of diversity drawn from one million T cells were considered underestimates.

The sequenced sample consisted of blood. The rearrangement links TRBV10-3 to TRBJ2-3, with 7 bases matching TRBD2. The source of this sequence is a man aged 70-80 years in good health. For the CDR3, the DNA is TGTGCCATCGGCATAGCGGGCTATAGCACAGATACGCAGTATTTT. It translates to CAIGIAGYSTDTQYF.